The TCR beta chain described here comes from a study of tumour-infiltrating T cells in Burkitt lymphoma. Clones were read by immunoSEQ multiplex PCR, and TCRdb kept only the in-frame ones, dropping some. The sample consists of about 7,100 clones, roughly 73% of them appearing once. The CDR3 loop spans 14 amino acids. The V and J ends lost 8 bases and 0 bases respectively, with 14 bases between them. Germline V CDR1 and CDR2: WSHSY, SAAADI. This sequence joins TRBV10-2 and TRBJ2-7; unclear D gene. Sequencing was performed on tumor tissue. This receptor was obtained from a human donor with diffuse large B-cell lymphoma. The CDR3 reads CASWGRSVSYEQYF. CDR3 DNA sequence: TGCGCCAGCTGGGGTCGGTCAGTCTCCTACGAGCAGTACTTC.